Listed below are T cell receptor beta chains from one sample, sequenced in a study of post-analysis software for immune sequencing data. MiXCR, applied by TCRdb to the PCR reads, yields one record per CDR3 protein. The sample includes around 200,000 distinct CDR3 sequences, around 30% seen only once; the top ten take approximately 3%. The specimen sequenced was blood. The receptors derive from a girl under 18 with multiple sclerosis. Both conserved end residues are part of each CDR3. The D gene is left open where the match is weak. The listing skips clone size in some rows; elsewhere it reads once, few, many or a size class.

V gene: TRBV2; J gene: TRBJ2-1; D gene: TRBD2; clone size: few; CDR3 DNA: TGTGCCACTAACCAACTAGCGGGAGGTGTAAATGAGCAGTTCTTC; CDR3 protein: CATNQLAGGVNEQFF
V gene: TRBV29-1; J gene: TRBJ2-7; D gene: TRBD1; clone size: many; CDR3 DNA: TGCAGCGCTTGGACAGGGGTCACCTACGAGCAGTACTTC; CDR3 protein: CSAWTGVTYEQYF
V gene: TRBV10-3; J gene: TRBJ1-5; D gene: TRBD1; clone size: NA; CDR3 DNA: TGTGCCAGCGGGACAGCCGATAGCAATCAGCCCCAGCATTTT; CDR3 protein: CASGTADSNQPQHF
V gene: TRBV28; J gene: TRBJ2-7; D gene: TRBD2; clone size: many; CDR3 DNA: TGTGCCAGCAGTTTATATGTCGACTCGGGGACTAAGAGGTCCTACGAGCAGTACTTC; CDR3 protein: CASSLYVDSGTKRSYEQYF
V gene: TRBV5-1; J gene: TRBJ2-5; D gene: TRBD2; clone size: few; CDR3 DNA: TGCGCCAGCAGCTTGGGCGGTAGCGGGACATCCAATGAGCAGTACTTC; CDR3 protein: CASSLGGSGTSNEQYF
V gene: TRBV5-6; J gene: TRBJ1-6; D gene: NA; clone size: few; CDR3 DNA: TGTGCCAGCAGCTCCCGTCGAACACCCCTCCACTTT; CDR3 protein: CASSSRRTPLHF
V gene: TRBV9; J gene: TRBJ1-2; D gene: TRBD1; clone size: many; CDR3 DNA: TGTGCCAGCAGCGGATCCGGGACAGGACGCTATGGCTACACCTTC; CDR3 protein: CASSGSGTGRYGYTF
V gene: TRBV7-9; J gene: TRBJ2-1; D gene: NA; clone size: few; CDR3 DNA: TGTGCCAGCAGCTTTCGTATTACAGTTGGATCGGAGCAGTTCTTC; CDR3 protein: CASSFRITVGSEQFF
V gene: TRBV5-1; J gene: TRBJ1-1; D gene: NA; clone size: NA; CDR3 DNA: TGCGCCAGCAGCTTGGTAAATGCCGGCACTGAAGCTTTCTTT; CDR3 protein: CASSLVNAGTEAFF
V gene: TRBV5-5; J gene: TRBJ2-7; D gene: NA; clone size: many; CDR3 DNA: TGTGCCAGCAGCTTGCGGGACACTGCCTACGAGCAGTACTTC; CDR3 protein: CASSLRDTAYEQYF
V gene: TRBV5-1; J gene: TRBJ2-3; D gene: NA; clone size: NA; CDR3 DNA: TGCGCCAGCAGCTTGGACAGTCGGTCCGCAGATACGCAGTATTTT; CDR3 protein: CASSLDSRSADTQYF
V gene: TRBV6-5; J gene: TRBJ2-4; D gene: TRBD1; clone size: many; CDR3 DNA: TGTGCCAGCAGTTACCCCGACAGGGTTGGGAACATTCAGTACTTC; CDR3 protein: CASSYPDRVGNIQYF
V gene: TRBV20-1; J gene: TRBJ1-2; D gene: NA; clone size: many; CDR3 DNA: TGCAGTGCGCTGGCCGGCTATGGCTACACCTTC; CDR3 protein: CSALAGYGYTF
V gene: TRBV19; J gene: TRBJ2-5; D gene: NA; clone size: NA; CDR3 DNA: TGTGCCTCCCGTGAGGGGGGGATGGAGACCCAGTACTTC; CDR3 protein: CASREGGMETQYF
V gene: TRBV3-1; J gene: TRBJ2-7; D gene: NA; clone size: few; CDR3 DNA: TGTGCCAGCAGCCCCGGACTACCGGGGGGCCATGAGCAGTACTTC; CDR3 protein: CASSPGLPGGHEQYF
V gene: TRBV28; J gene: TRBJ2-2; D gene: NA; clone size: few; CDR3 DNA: TGTGCCAGCAGGCCCGATGGGACGGCCGTGAAGCTGTTTTTT; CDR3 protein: CASRPDGTAVKLFF
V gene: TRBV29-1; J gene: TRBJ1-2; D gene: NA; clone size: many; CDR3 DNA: TGCAGCGTTGTTCAAGGGTTGGCCTATGGCTACACCTTC; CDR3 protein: CSVVQGLAYGYTF
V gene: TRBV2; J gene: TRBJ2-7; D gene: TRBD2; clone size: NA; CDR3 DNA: TGTGCCAGCAGTGTTGGGACTAGCTTGACCTACGAGCAGTACTTC; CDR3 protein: CASSVGTSLTYEQYF
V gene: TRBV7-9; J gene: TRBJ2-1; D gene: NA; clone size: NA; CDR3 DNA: TGTGCCAGCAGCTTAGCGAAGGCTAGGGGCGATGAGCAGTTCTTC; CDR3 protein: CASSLAKARGDEQFF
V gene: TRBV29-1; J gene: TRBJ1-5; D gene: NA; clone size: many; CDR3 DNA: TGCAGCGTTCAATTCGGGAACCAGCCCCAGCATTTT; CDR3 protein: CSVQFGNQPQHF
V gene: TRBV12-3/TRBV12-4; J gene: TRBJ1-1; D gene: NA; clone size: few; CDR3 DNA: TGTGCCAGCAGCCGGACGGACAGCTACCGTGAAGCTTTCTTT; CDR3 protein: CASSRTDSYREAFF
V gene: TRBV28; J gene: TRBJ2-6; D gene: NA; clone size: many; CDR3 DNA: TGTGCCAGCAGCCCCAGGCCAGGGGCCCACTTTCTCCGGGCCAACGTCCTGACTTTC; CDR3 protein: CASSPRPGAHFLRANVLTF
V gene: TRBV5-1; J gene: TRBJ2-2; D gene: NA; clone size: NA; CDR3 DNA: TGCGCCAGCGGTCGGGAGTCCAGAGACACCGGGGAGCTGTTTTTT; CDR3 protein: CASGRESRDTGELFF
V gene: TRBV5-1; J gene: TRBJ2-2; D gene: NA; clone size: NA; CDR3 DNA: TGCGCCAGCAGCTCGGCAGGACAGTCGGGGAACACCGGGGAGCTGTTTTTT; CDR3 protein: CASSSAGQSGNTGELFF
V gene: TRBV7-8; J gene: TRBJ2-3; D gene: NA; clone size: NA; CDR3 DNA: TGTGCCAGCAGCTCGACTACCCAAAAAATTCTTAATACGCAGTATTTT; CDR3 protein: CASSSTTQKILNTQYF
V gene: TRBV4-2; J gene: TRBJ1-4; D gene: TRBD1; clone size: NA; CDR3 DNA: TGTGCCAGCAGCCCCAGACAGGGAAGGACTAATGAAAAACTGTTTTTT; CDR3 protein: CASSPRQGRTNEKLFF
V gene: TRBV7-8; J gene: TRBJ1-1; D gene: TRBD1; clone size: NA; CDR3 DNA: TGTGCCTGCAGCCGCAGGGGGCAAGGCACTGAAGCTTTCTTT; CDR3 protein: CACSRRGQGTEAFF
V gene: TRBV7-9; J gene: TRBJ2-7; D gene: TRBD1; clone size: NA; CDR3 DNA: TGTACCAGCAGCTCTACAGGGGTCTCCTACTACGAGCAGTACTTC; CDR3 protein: CTSSSTGVSYYEQYF
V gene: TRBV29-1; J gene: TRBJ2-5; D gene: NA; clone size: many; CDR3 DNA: TGCAGCGCCCGCACAGGAACTGGCGAGACCCAGTACTTC; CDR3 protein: CSARTGTGETQYF
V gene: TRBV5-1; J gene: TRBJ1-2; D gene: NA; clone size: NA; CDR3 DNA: TGCGCCAGCAGCTTGGAGACAGGAATTGGTGGCTACACCTTC; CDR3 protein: CASSLETGIGGYTF
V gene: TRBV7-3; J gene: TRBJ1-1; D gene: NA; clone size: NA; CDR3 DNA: TGTGCCAGCAGCTTAATGATGTCGACCACTGAAGCTTTCTTT; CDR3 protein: CASSLMMSTTEAFF
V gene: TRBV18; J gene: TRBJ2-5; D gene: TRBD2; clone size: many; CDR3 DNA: TGTGCCAGCTCACCCAAAACTAGCGGGGATCAAGAGACCCAGTACTTC; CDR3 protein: CASSPKTSGDQETQYF
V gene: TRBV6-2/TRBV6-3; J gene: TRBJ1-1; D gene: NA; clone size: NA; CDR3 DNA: TGTGCCAGCAGACCGAGGGTGACTGAAGCTTTCTTT; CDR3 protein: CASRPRVTEAFF
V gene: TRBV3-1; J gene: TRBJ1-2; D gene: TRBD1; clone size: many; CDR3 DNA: TGTGCCAGCAGCCAAGATTGGGGGGACAGGGGCTATGGCTACACCTTC; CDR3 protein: CASSQDWGDRGYGYTF
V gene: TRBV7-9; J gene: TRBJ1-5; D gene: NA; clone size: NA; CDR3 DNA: TGTGCCAGCAGCTCTTTAGCTAATCAGCCCCAGCATTTT; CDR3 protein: CASSSLANQPQHF
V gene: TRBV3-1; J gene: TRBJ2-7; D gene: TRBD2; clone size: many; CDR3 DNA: TGTGCCAGCACCCCGGGTAGCGGGAGCTACGAGCAGTACTTC; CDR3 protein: CASTPGSGSYEQYF
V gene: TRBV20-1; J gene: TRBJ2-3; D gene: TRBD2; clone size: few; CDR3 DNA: TGCAGTGCCATAGCGGGAGCCTCCACAGATACGCAGTATTTT; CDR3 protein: CSAIAGASTDTQYF
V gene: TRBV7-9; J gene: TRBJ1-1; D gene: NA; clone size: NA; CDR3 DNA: TGTGCCAGCAGCTTAACAAACGGACCGAACACTGAAGCTTTCTTT; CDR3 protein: CASSLTNGPNTEAFF
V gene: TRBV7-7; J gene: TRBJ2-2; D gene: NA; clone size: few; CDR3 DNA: TGTGCTAGCAGCTTAGTCCCAAACACCGGGGAGCTGTTTTTT; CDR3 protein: CASSLVPNTGELFF
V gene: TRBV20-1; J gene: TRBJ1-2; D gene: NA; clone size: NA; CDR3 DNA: TGCAGTGCTAGAGATCTCTTGGTGTGGGGAGACAAGGACTGGACGGAGTGGGGCTACACCTTC; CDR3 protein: CSARDLLVWGDKDWTEWGYTF
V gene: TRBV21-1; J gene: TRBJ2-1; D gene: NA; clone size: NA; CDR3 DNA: TGTGCCAGCAGCAAAGTCTCTGGGCAGTTCTTC; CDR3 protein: CASSKVSGQFF
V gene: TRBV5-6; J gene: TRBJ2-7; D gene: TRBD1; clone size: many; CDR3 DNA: TGTGCCAGCAGCTTGGGGACAGGCGAGCAGTACTTC; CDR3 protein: CASSLGTGEQYF
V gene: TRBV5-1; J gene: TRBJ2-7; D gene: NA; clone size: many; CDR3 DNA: TGCGCCAGCAGCTTGAATCTCCGTCCCCCCTACGAGCAGTACTTC; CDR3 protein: CASSLNLRPPYEQYF
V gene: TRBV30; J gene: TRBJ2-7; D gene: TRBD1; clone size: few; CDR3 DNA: TGTGCCTGGACCTACGGGACAGACTACGAGCAGTACTTC; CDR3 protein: CAWTYGTDYEQYF
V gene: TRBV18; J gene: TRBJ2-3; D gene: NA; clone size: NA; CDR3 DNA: TGTGCCAGCTCACCACCTAGTATTGCAGATACGCAGTATTTT; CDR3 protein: CASSPPSIADTQYF
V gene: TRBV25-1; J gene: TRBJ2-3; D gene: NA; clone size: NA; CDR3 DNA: TGTGCCAGCAGTGACCCCACAGATACGCAGTATTTT; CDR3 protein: CASSDPTDTQYF
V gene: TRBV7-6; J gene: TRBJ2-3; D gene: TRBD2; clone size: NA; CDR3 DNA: TGTGCCAGCAGCAGGGGACTAGCGGCAACAGATACGCAGTATTTT; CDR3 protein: CASSRGLAATDTQYF
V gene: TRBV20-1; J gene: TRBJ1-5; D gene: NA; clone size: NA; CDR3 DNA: TGCAGTGCTAGAAGGGTTAGCAATCAGCCCCAGCATTTT; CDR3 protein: CSARRVSNQPQHF
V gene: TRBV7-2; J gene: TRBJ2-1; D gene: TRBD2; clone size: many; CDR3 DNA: TGTGCCAGCAGCTCCGCGATACTAGCGAACAATGAGCAGTTCTTC; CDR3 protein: CASSSAILANNEQFF
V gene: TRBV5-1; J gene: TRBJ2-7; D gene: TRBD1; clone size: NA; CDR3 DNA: TGCGCCAGCAGTGCCGGGACAGGAGTCTACGAGCAGTACTTC; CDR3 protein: CASSAGTGVYEQYF
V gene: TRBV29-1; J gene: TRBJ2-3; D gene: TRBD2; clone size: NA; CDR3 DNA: TGCAGCGTTGACAGGTCTAGCGGTAACACAGATACGCAGTATTTT; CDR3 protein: CSVDRSSGNTDTQYF
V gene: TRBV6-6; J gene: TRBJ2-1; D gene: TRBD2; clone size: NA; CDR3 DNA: TGTGCCAGCATGGGACTAGCGGACAATGAGCAGTTCTTC; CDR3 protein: CASMGLADNEQFF
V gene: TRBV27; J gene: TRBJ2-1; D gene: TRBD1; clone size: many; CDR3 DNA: TGTGCCAGCAGTTTATTGCGAGGGACAGGGGGGTTCTACAATGAGCAGTTCTTC; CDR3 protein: CASSLLRGTGGFYNEQFF
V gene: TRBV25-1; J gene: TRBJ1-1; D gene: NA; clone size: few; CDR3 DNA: TGTGCCAGCAGTGAATATAAGGGAGGAGGGACTGAAGCTTTCTTT; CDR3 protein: CASSEYKGGGTEAFF
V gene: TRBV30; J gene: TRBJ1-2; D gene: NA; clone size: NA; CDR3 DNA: TGTGCCTGGAGGAGTTGGGGGAACTATGGCTACACCTTC; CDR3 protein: CAWRSWGNYGYTF
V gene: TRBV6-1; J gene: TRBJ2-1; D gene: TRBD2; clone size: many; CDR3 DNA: TGTGCCAGCACCTCGGGGCGCGGGAGGGGGATCGGTGAGCAGTTCTTC; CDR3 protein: CASTSGRGRGIGEQFF